The text below deals with one T cell receptor (beta chain). The antigen is unknown. CDR3 size: 13 residues. V lost 0 bases to trimming and J lost 5 bases, with 7 bases between them. This sample is drawn from a study of T cell responses to AZD1222 COVID-19 vaccine. Study-level points and caveats: Of spike-specific TCRs, nearly half reportedly target regions left unmutated in variants.

Libraries were prepared by immunoSEQ multiplex PCR; TCRdb keeps only in-frame clonotypes and omits some of them. Of approximately 180,000 clones detected, about nine tenths appear once; the ten largest clones hold about 3%. The chain uses TRBV23-1 and TRBJ1-1; D is perhaps TRBD1 (5 bases). TRBV23-1 is given ORF status, its function remaining uncertain. The sequence came from an adult in good health. The specimen was peripheral blood, collected on day 0 of AZD1222 vaccination. CDR3 residues: CASSQSWGTEAFF. Here the CDR3 DNA reads TGCGCCAGCAGTCAATCGTGGGGGACTGAAGCTTTCTTT.